Reported below is one T cell receptor beta chain. This sample was taken from a study of cytomegalovirus exposure and HLA in healthy donors. This CDR3 spans 16 amino acids. CDR1 SGHRS and CDR2 YFSETQ come from the germline V gene. Unmatched junction bases numbered 9, after V lost 4 bases and J lost 1 base. Sequencing used immunoSEQ multiplex PCR; TCRdb keeps in-frame clones, though not all of them. The repertoire includes 55,000 to 75,000 clones, 90% to 96% of them detected once, and 0.95% to 1.5% sits in the top ten. The gene calls are TRBV5-1 and TRBJ1-1, with 8 positions matching TRBD1. The clonotype originates from a young woman in good health and CMV-seronegative. Input material: PBMCs. The CDR3 sequence is CASSPLGQGGNTEAFF. The CDR3 nucleotides read TGCGCCAGCAGCCCCCTCGGACAGGGAGGGAACACTGAAGCTTTCTTT.